The text below deals with one TCR beta chain. The sample originates from a study of response to subunit inactivated influenza vaccine. Germline V gene data show CDR1 as SGHRS and CDR2 as YFSETQ. The CDR3 is 14 amino acids. Trimming left V 1 base short and J 1 base short, with 8 bases between. TCRdb reanalysed the RT-PCR reads using MiXCR and keeps one entry per CDR3 protein. The sample consists of around 580,000 distinct CDR3 sequences, 12% of them appearing once. The source is a man aged 50-59 years who received an inactivated influenza vaccine. Material: PBMCs from blood, obtained on the day of vaccination. The chain uses TRBV5-1 and TRBJ2-5; D gene ambiguous. CDR3: CASSLHPTQETQYF. In DNA, the CDR3 is TGCGCCAGCAGCTTGCACCCAACCCAAGAGACCCAGTACTTC.